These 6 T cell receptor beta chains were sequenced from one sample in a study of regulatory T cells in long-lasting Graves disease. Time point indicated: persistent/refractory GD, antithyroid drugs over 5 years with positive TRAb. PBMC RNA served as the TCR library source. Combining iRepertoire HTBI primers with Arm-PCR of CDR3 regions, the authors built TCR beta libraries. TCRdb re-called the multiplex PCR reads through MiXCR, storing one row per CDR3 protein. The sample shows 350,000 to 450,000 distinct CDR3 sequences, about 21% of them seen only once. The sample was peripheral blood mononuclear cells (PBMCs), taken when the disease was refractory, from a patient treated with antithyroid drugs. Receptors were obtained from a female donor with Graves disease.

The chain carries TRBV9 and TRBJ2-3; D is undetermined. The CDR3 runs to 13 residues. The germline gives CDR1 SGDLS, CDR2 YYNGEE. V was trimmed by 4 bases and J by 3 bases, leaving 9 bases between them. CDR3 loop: CASSQKLTDTQYF. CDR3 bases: TGTGCCAGCAGCCAGAAACTAACAGATACGCAGTATTTT.

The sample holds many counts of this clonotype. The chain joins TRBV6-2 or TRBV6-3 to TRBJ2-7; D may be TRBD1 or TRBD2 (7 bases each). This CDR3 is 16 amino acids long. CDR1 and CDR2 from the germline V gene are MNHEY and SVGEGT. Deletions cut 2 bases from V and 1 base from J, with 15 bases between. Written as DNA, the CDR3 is TGTGCCAGCAGTTACCAGGGACAGCGGGGATCCTACGAGCAGTACTTC. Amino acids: CASSYQGQRGSYEQYF.

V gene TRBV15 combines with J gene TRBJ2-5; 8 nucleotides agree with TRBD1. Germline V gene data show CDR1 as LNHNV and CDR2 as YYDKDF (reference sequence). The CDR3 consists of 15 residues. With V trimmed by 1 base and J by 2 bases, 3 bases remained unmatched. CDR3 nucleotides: TGTGCCACCAGCAGAGGGGGACAGGAACAAGAGACCCAGTACTTC. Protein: CATSRGGQEQETQYF.

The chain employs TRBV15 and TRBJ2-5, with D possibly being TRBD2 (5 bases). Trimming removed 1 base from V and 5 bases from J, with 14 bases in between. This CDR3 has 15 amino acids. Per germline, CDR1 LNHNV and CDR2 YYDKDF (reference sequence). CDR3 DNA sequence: TGTGCCACCAGCAGAGCCACCGGGGTCGCGGAGACCCAGTACTTC. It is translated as CATSRATGVAETQYF.

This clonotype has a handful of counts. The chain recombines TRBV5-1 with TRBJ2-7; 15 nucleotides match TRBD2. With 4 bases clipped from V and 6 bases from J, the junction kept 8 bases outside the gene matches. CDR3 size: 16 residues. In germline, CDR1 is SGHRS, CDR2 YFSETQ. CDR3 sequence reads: CASSPGLAGGGVEQYF. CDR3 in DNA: TGCGCCAGCAGCCCGGGACTAGCGGGAGGTGGTGTCGAGCAGTACTTC.

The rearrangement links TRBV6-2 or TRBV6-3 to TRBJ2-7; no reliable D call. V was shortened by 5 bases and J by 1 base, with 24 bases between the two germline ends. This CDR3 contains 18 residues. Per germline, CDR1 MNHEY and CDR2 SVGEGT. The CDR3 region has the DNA TGTGCCAGCAGTGGAAACCTGGGTAGGGATTTTAATTCCTACGAGCAGTACTTC. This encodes CASSGNLGRDFNSYEQYF.